This T cell receptor beta chain was recovered during a study of cytomegalovirus exposure and HLA in healthy donors. A word on this clone: No antigen is known for it.

Points from the study as a whole: It emerged from a later analysis that several of the most significant clusters appeared to be linked to common viral pathogens. Most TCR beta V segments were productive about 90% or about 30% of the time in an earlier analysis.

Trimming left V 5 bases short and J 0 bases short, with 11 bases between. CDR1 is SGHDT, CDR2 YYEEEE, per germline. The CDR3 runs to 15 residues. The PCR was carried out with 60 Vbeta primers and 13 Jbeta primers. Assay used: immunoSEQ multiplex PCR; TCRdb lists only in-frame clones, some missing. The table includes 200,000 to 250,000 clones, approximately 70% detected once. This chain joins TRBV5-6 and TRBJ2-2; possibly TRBD1 for D (6 bases). The sequenced sample was PBMCs. The receptor was isolated from a middle-aged man in good health and CMV-seropositive. The CDR3: CASRQGRSNTGELFF. DNA for the CDR3: TGTGCCAGCAGACAGGGACGATCGAACACCGGGGAGCTGTTTTTT.